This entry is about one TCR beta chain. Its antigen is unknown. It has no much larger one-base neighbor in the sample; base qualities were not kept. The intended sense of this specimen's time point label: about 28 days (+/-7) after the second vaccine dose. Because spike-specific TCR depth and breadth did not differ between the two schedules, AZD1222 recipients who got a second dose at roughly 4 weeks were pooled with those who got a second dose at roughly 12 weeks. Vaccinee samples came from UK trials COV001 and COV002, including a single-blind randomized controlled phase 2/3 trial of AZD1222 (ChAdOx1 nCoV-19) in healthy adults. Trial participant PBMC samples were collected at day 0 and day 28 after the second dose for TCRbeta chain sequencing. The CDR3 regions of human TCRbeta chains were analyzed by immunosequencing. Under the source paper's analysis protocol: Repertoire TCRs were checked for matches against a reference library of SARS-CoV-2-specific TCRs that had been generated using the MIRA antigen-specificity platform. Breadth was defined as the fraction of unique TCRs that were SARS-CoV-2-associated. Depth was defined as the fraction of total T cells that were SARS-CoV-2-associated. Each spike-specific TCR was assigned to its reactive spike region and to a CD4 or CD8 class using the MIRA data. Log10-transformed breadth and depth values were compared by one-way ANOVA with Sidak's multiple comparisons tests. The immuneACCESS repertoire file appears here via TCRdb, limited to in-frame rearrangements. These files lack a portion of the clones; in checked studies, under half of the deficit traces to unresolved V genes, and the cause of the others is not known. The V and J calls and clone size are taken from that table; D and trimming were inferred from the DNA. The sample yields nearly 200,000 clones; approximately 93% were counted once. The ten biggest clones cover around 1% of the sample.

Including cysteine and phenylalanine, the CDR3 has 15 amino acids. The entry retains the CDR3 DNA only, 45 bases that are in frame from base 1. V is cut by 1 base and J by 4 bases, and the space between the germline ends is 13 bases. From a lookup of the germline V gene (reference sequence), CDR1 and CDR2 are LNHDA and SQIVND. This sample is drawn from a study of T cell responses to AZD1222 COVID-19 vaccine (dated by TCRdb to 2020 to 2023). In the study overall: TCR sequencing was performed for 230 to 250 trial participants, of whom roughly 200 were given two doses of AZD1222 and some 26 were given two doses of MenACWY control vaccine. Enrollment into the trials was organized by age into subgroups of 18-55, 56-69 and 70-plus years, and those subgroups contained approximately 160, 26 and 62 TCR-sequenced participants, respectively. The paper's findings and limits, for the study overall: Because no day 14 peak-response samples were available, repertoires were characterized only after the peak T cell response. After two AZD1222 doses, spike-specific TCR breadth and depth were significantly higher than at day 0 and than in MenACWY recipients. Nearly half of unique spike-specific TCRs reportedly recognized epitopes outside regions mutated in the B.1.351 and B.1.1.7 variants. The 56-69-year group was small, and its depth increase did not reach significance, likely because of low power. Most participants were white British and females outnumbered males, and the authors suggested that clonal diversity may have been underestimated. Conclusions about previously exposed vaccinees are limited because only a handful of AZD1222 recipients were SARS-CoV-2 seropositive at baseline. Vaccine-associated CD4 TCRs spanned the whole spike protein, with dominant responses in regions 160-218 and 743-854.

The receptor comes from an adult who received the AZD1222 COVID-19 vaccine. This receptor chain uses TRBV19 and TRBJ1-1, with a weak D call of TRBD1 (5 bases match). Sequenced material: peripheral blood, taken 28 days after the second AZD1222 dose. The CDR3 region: CASSIVGGGSTEAFF. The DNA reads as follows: TGTGCCAGTAGTATAGTCGGGGGTGGGAGCACTGAAGCTTTCTTT.